What follows is one T cell receptor beta chain and its context. Its antigen is undetermined. Germline V lookup: CDR1 LGHNA, CDR2 YNFKEQ. After removal of 6 bases from V and 1 base from J, the junction contained 5 bases not matched to a gene. The CDR3 runs to 15 residues. Unstimulated regulatory T cells (CD4+CD25+CD127-), CD4+CD25- non-regulatory cells, CD4 and CD8 cells were FACS-sorted from thawed PBMCs. The sample is drawn from a study of Tregs in tolerant kidney transplant recipients. The table came from immunoSEQ multiplex PCR; TCRdb's copy has only in-frame clones and leaves some out. The table shows about 83,000 clones, with 95% to 98% occurring only once. Study-wide results and caveats: Expanding Tregs on activated donor B cells appeared to best identify donor-specific TCRbeta clones. Findings come from small patient numbers and require larger validation.

The gene calls are TRBV4-2 and TRBJ2-1; TRBD2 aligns across 8 bases. Sample: CD4+ T cells from blood, taken before the transplant. This TCR was sampled from a human donor who received a combined kidney and bone marrow transplant. Here the CDR3 reads CASRSRGGSYNEQFF. CDR3 sequence (DNA): TGTGCCAGCAGGTCCCGGGGGGGGTCCTACAATGAGCAGTTCTTC.